This TCR beta chain was obtained from a study of blood T cell repertoires in COVID-19. As for the study in general: T cells, B-cell-depleted T cells, or PBMCs supplied cDNA or gDNA.

V lost 1 base to trimming and J lost 1 base, with 7 bases between them. The CDR3 is 15 residues long. Germline values: CDR1 KGHSH, CDR2 LQKENI. Measured with immunoSEQ multiplex PCR; TCRdb has only the in-frame clones, and not every one. This table has tens of thousands of clones, over 85% appearing once. The rearrangement links TRBV18 to TRBJ2-2; D is uncertain. This clonotype was sampled from a male donor with active COVID-19. The sequencing input was peripheral blood. Written as DNA, the CDR3 is TGTGCCAGCTCACCACGACAACTGAACACCGGGGAGCTGTTTTTT. It yields the protein CASSPRQLNTGELFF.